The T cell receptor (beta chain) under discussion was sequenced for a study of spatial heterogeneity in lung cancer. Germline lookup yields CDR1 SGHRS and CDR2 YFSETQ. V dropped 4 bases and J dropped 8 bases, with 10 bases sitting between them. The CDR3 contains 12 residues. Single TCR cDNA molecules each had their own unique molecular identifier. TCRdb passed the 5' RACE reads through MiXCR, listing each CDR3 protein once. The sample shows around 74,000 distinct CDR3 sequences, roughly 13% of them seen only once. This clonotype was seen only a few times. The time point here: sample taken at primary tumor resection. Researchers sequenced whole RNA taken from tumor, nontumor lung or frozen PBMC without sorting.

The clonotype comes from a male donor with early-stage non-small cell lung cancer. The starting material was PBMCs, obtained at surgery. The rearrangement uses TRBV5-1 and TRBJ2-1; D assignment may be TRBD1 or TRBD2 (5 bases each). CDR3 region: CASSLEGYEQFF. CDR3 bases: TGCGCCAGCAGCCTCGAGGGGTATGAGCAGTTCTTC.